These 5 T cell receptor beta chains originate from one sample sequenced in a study of CD8 T cells in ankylosing spondylitis (dated by TCRdb to about 2017). Library preparation used 5' RACE. Sequenced on an Illumina HiSeq 2500. TCRdb passed the public sequencing reads through fastp at Q25 and MiXCR, retaining productive beta sequences. Every entry covers one CDR3 protein and lists the most common genes and DNA from its rows. This sample is represented by about 310,000 distinct CDR3 sequences; less than 25% of them were singletons. The leading ten clones occupy 3.5% to 4.5% of the sample. Sequencing input: blood, either unsorted or a sorted T cell fraction (not recorded which). The receptors derive from a female donor with ankylosing spondylitis or in good health (not recorded which).

The table lists this clonotype with a few counts. The rearrangement joins TRBV20-1 to TRBJ2-1, with 9 positions matching TRBD2. There are 12 residues in the CDR3. V lost 5 bases to trimming and J lost 7 bases; unmatched junction nucleotides: 3. The germline V gene encodes CDR1 DFQATT and CDR2 SNEGSKA (reference sequence). Here the CDR3 reads CSAPRGGNEQFF. The CDR3 DNA reads TGCAGTGCTCCGCGGGGGGGGAATGAGCAGTTCTTC.

This clonotype came up a few times. The gene calls are TRBV12-3 or TRBV12-4 and TRBJ1-2; unclear D gene. The CDR3 totals 13 residues. V lost 6 bases, J lost 1 base, and 9 bases lay in between. The CDR3 here is CASRPTSNYGYTF. CDR3 sequence (DNA): TGTGCCAGCAGGCCCACAAGTAACTATGGCTACACCTTC.

The rearrangement uses TRBV12-3 or TRBV12-4 and TRBJ1-1; 8 bases line up with TRBD1. V shed 6 bases, J shed 5 bases, and the junction held 8 bases outside the gene matches. The CDR3 loop spans 14 amino acids. In nucleotides, the CDR3 is TGTGCCAGCAGGACTACAGGGGGTAGGACTGAAGCTTTCTTT. This encodes CASRTTGGRTEAFF.

This clonotype came up a few times. The V call is TRBV4-3, the J call TRBJ2-3; D gene uncertain. V lost 4 bases, J lost 0 bases, and 14 bases lay in between. Germline CDR1 and CDR2: LGHNA and YSLEER. The CDR3 has 16 residues. The CDR3 region has the DNA TGCGCCAGCAGCCTCCCCCTAGGGCGGAGCACAGATACGCAGTATTTT. Encoded protein: CASSLPLGRSTDTQYF.

This clonotype was seen repeatedly, ten times or more. For the CDR3, the DNA is TGTGCCAGCAGTTACCAATCAAAGGGAAAGACTGAAGCTTTCTTT. It specifies CASSYQSKGKTEAFF. This chain links TRBV6-2 or TRBV6-3 with TRBJ1-1; D is unclear. The CDR3 is made up of 15 amino acids. CDR1 is MNHEY and CDR2 is SVGEGT in the germline V gene. Trimming left V 2 bases short and J 5 bases short, with 15 bases between.